This T cell receptor (beta chain) originates from a study of cytomegalovirus exposure and HLA in healthy donors. This CDR3 region has 15 residues. The data were produced by immunoSEQ multiplex PCR, yet TCRdb's version contains in-frame clones alone and is incomplete. The sample holds about 130,000 clones, approximately 89% seen once. Specimen: PBMCs. The chain recombines TRBV21-1 with TRBJ2-5; TRBD1, as called in the table, went unchecked against the DNA. TRBV21-1 is labeled a pseudogene. This clonotype originated in a woman between 18 and 30 years old in good health and CMV-seropositive. CDR3 sequence reads: CASSDRDREVETQYF. For the CDR3, the DNA is TGTGCCAGCAGCGACCGGGACAGGGAAGTCGAGACCCAGTACTTC.